Presented here are 15 T cell receptor beta chains from one specimen sequenced in a study of T-cell memory formation after mild COVID-19. Via MiXCR, TCRdb re-called the 5' RACE reads, giving one row per CDR3 protein. Seen here are a few hundred thousand distinct CDR3 sequences, roughly 20% observed once, and the top ten hold around 13%. Source material: PBMCs or a T cell subset sorted from them (not recorded which). All receptors come from an adult woman who had mild COVID-19 (a few samples of this study predate the infection). Cell type and time point are not known.

The chain uses TRBV3-1 and TRBJ2-3, with D perhaps TRBD1 (6 bases). V dropped 8 bases and J dropped 3 bases, with 9 bases sitting between them. The germline gives CDR1 LGHDT, CDR2 YNNKEL (reference sequence). The CDR3 totals 12 residues. The DNA for the CDR3 is TGTGCCAGCCGGCAGGGGACAGATACGCAGTATTTT. Amino acids: CASRQGTDTQYF.

In this sample, this clonotype turned up a few times. The rearrangement links TRBV19 to TRBJ1-5; perhaps TRBD1 as D (6 bases). Trimming took 10 bases from V and 0 from J, leaving 28 bases between them. The CDR3 is 19 amino acids. CDR1 and CDR2 (germline): LNHDA, SQIVND (reference sequence). CDR3 sequence reads: CATSPLDSYLRLSNQPQHF. The CDR3 bases are TGTGCCACATCCCCGTTGGACAGCTATCTTCGGCTTAGCAATCAGCCCCAGCATTTT.

The V gene is TRBV19, the J gene TRBJ1-1; D remains unclear. This CDR3 region has 13 residues. V dropped 7 bases and J dropped 6 bases, with 15 bases sitting between them. Germline V gives CDR1 LNHDA, CDR2 SQIVND (reference sequence). CDR3 loop: CASTPSWEAEAFF. For the CDR3, the DNA is TGTGCCAGTACCCCAAGCTGGGAGGCTGAAGCTTTCTTT. Complete variable domain (other parts from reference TRBV19 and TRBJ1-1): DGGITQSPKYLFRKEGQNVTLSCEQNLNHDAMYWYRQDPGQGLRLIYYSQIVNDFQKGDIAEGYSVSREKKESFPLTVTSAQKNPTAFYLCASTPSWEAEAFFGQGTRLTVV.

There are a few counts of this clonotype. This sequence joins TRBV5-5 and TRBJ2-3; 11 nucleotides agree with TRBD1. The CDR3 has 16 residues. CDR1 and CDR2 from the germline V gene are SGHKS and YYEKEE (reference sequence). V was pared by 0 bases and J by 2 bases, with 2 bases of the junction left unmatched. The DNA for the CDR3 is TGTGCCAGCAGCTTGGGGGACAGGGGGATCACAGATACGCAGTATTTT. Amino acids: CASSLGDRGITDTQYF.

This chain connects TRBV7-2 to TRBJ2-1; D may be TRBD2 (6 bases). The CDR3 contains 14 residues. V lost 0 bases, J lost 9 bases, and 12 bases lay in between. Germline V lookup: CDR1 SGHTA, CDR2 FQGNSA. CDR3 sequence reads: CASSLALAGGEQFF. CDR3 nucleotides: TGTGCCAGCAGCTTAGCACTAGCAGGTGGTGAGCAGTTCTTC.

This clonotype showed up just a few times. The chain combines TRBV4-2 with TRBJ2-1, with D perhaps TRBD2 (6 bases). CDR3 length equals 15 residues. V lost 0 bases to trimming and J lost 6 bases, with 12 bases between them. CDR1 is LGHNA and CDR2 is YNFKEQ in the germline V gene. The CDR3 coding sequence is TGTGCCAGCAGCCAAGACCCGGGGGAGCGCAATGAGCAGTTCTTC. It codes for CASSQDPGERNEQFF.

As to this clonotype: The junction departs from germline at one end; a sequencing error may be responsible. The chain uses TRBV4-1 and TRBJ2-2; a possible D gene is TRBD2 (7 bases). Germline V CDR1 and CDR2: MGHRA, YSYEKL. The CDR3 consists of 15 residues. CDR3 residues: CASTQGGGNTGELFF. DNA for the CDR3: TGCGCCAGCACCCAAGGGGGGGGAAACACCGGGGAGCTGTTTTTT.

This clonotype came up a few times. The chain combines TRBV9 with TRBJ2-1; 9 positions agree with TRBD2. The CDR3 spans 16 residues. J gave up 9 bases and V 0 bases, and 10 bases lay outside the gene matches. Per the germline V gene, CDR1 is SGDLS and CDR2 is YYNGEE. The CDR3 bases are TGTGCCAGCAGCGTAGGAGCGGGGGGTCCCCTGGGTGAGCAGTTCTTC. This gives the protein CASSVGAGGPLGEQFF.

This clonotype appeared many times. The rearrangement links TRBV7-8 to TRBJ2-6; D is perhaps TRBD1 (6 bases). CDR3 length equals 15 residues. Germline CDR1 SGHVS, CDR2 FQNEAQ. V dropped 2 bases and J dropped 1 base, with 6 bases sitting between them. CDR3 in amino acids: CASSLTGSGANVLTF. DNA of the CDR3: TGTGCCAGCAGCTTAACAGGGTCTGGGGCCAACGTCCTGACTTTC.

V is TRBV15 and J is TRBJ2-5; D is perhaps TRBD1 (5 bases). CDR3 length equals 16 residues. V lost 0 bases and J lost 7, with 18 bases in between. Per germline, CDR1 LNHNV and CDR2 YYDKDF (reference sequence). The CDR3 DNA is TGTGCCACCAGCAGAGACGCCAGGACATCGGATCGGACCCAGTACTTC. Protein: CATSRDARTSDRTQYF.

This chain links TRBV4-1 with TRBJ1-1; D is possibly TRBD1 (5 bases). V shed 3 bases and J shed 4 bases, with 18 bases lying between them. The CDR3 is 16 amino acids. CDR1 is MGHRA and CDR2 is YSYEKL in the germline V gene. The CDR3, as DNA: TGCGCCAGCAGCCAGGGGCACCCCGTGAGGGTCACTGAAGCTTTCTTT. It encodes CASSQGHPVRVTEAFF.

The V and J genes are TRBV24-1 and TRBJ1-1, with 7 bases matching TRBD1. Trimming removed 11 bases from V and 1 base from J; junction bases left unmatched: 6. The CDR3 contains 13 residues. Germline V gene lookup returns CDR1 KGHDR and CDR2 SFDVKD. The DNA for the CDR3 is TGTGCCAGCCGGGACAGTGAGAACACTGAAGCTTTCTTT. Translation gives CASRDSENTEAFF.

This clonotype was seen more than once but under ten times. The V call is TRBV6-4, the J call TRBJ2-3, with 10 nucleotides matching TRBD2. V lost 3 bases and J lost 2; bases outside the gene matches: 2. Germline V gene data show CDR1 as MRHNA and CDR2 as SNTAGT. The CDR3 has 15 amino acids. CDR3 residues: CASSEGLAVTDTQYF. The CDR3 nucleotides read TGTGCCAGCAGTGAAGGACTAGCGGTCACAGATACGCAGTATTTT.

This clonotype was observed a handful of times. The chain has TRBV24-1 and TRBJ2-3; unclear D gene. The V gene's germline CDR1 is KGHDR and CDR2 SFDVKD. The CDR3 sequence is 15 residues long. The V gene lost 4 bases and the J gene lost 6 bases, with 16 bases spanning the gap. The CDR3 spells CATSDGSSIGDTQYF. Written as DNA, the CDR3 is TGTGCCACCAGTGACGGGTCCTCTATCGGTGATACGCAGTATTTT.

V and J are TRBV12-3 or TRBV12-4 and TRBJ2-7, with D possibly matching TRBD2 (6 bases). Trimming took off 3 bases at V and 6 bases at J, with 15 bases between the two ends. The CDR3 consists of 14 residues. CDR3 sequence (DNA): TGTGCCAGCAGTTTCCGACTAGATGTCGGCGAGCAGTACTTC. Protein: CASSFRLDVGEQYF.